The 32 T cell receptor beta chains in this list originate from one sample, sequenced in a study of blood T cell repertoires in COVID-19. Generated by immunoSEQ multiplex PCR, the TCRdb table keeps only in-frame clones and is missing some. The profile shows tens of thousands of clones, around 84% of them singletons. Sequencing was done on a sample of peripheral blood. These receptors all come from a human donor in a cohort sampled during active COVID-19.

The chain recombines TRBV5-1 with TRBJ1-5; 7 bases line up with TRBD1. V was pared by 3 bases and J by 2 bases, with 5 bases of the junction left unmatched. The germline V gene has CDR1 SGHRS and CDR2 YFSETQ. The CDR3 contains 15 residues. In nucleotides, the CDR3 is TGCGCCAGCAGCTGGGGGACAGAGGGCAATCAGCCCCAGCATTTT. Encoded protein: CASSWGTEGNQPQHF.

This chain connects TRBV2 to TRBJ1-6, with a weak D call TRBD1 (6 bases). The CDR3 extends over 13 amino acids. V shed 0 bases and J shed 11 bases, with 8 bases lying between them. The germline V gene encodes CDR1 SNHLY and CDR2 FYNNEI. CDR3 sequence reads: CASSEAGGTPLHF. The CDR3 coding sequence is TGTGCCAGCAGTGAAGCAGGGGGTACACCCCTCCACTTT.

In nucleotides, the CDR3 is TGCGCCAGCAGCCCCAAGCTCATACCCGGGACAGGGAACACTGAAGCTTTCTTT. It translates to CASSPKLIPGTGNTEAFF. The chain is built from TRBV4-1 and TRBJ1-1, with TRBD1 matching over 8 bases. The CDR3 extends over 18 amino acids. The germline V gene has CDR1 MGHRA and CDR2 YSYEKL. With V trimmed by 4 bases and J by 1 base, 14 bases remained unmatched.

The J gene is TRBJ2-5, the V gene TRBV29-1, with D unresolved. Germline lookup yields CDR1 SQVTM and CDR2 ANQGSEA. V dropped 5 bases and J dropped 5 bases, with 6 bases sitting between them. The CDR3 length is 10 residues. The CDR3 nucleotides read TGCAGCGTTACATGGGAGACCCAGTACTTC. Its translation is CSVTWETQYF.

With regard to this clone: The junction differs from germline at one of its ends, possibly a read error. As DNA, the CDR3 is TGCGCCAGCAGCCTCCAGGGGGAAACGGAAAAATTGTTTTTT. It yields the protein CASSLQGETEKLFF. This rearrangement joins TRBV5-1 to TRBJ1-4, with 7 bases aligning to TRBD1. Germline V CDR1 and CDR2: SGHRS, YFSETQ. This CDR3 is 14 amino acids long. The whole variable domain, filled in from reference TRBV5-1 and TRBJ1-4, reads KAGVTQTPRYLIKTRGQQVTLSCSPISGHRSVSWYQQTPGQGLQFLFEYFSETQRNKGNFPGRFSGRQFSNSRSEMNVSTLELGDSALYLCASSLQGETEKLFFGSGTQLSVL.

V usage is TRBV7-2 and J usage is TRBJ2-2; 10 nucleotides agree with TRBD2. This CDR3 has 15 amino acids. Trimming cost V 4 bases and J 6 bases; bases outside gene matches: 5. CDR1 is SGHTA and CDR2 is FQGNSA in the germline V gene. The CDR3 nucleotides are TGTGCCAGCAGCTCCCCGAGCGGGGGGGCCGGGGAGCTGTTTTTT. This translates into CASSSPSGGAGELFF.

The CDR3 loop is CSVPGQGANTQYF. For the CDR3, the DNA is TGCAGCGTGCCGGGACAGGGGGCAAATACGCAGTATTTT. The chain recombines TRBV29-1 with TRBJ2-3, with TRBD1 matching 12 bases. CDR1 is SQVTM, CDR2 ANQGSEA, per germline. CDR3 length equals 13 residues. V gave up 6 bases and J gave up 7 bases; unmatched junction bases: 5.

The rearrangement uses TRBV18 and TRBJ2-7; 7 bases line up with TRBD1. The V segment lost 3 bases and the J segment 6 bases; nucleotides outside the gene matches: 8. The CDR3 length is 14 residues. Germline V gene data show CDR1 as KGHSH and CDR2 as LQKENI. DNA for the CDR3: TGTGCCAGCTCACCGAACAGGGGAGTTGGCGAGCAGTACTTC. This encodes CASSPNRGVGEQYF.

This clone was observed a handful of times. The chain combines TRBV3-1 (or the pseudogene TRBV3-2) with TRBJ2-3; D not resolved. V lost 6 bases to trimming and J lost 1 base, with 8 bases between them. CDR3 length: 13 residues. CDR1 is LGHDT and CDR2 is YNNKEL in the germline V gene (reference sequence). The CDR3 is CASRLSGTDTQYF. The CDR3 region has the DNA TGTGCCAGCAGACTCTCGGGCACAGATACGCAGTATTTT.

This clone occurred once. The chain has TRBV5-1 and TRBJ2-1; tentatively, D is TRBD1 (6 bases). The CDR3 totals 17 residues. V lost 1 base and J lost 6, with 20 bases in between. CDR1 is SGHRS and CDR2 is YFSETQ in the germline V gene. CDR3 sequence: CASSLNIRVSTGNEQFF. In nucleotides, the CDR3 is TGCGCCAGCAGCTTGAATATACGGGTGTCGACAGGCAATGAGCAGTTCTTC.

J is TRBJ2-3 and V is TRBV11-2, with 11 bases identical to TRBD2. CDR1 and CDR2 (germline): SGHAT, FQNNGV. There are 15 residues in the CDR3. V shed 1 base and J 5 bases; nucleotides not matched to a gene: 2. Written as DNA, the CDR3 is TGTGCCAGCAGCTTAGCTAGCGGGGGGAGAGATACGCAGTATTTT. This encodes CASSLASGGRDTQYF.

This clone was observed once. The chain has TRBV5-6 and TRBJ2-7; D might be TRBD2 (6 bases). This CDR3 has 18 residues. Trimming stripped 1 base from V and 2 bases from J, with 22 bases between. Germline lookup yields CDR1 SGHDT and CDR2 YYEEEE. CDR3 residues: CASSLLVDLAGKPYEQYF. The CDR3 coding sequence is TGTGCCAGCAGCTTGCTCGTCGATTTGGCGGGGAAACCCTACGAGCAGTACTTC.

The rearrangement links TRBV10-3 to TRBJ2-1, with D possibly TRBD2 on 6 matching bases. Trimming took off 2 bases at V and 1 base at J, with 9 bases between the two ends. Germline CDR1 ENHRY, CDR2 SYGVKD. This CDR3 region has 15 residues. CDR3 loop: CAISETAGSYNEQFF. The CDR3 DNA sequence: TGTGCCATCAGTGAGACCGCGGGATCCTACAATGAGCAGTTCTTC.

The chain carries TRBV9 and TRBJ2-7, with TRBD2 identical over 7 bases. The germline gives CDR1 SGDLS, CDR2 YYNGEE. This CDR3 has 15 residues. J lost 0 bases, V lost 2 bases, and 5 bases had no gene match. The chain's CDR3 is CASSVQAGSSYEQYF. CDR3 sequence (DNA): TGTGCCAGCAGCGTCCAAGCGGGGAGCTCCTACGAGCAGTACTTC.

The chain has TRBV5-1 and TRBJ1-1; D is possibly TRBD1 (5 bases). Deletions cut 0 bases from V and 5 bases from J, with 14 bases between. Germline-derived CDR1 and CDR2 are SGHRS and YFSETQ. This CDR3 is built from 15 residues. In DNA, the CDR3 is TGCGCCAGCAGCTTGGGGCCTGGGGGAGGTACTGAAGCTTTCTTT. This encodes CASSLGPGGGTEAFF.

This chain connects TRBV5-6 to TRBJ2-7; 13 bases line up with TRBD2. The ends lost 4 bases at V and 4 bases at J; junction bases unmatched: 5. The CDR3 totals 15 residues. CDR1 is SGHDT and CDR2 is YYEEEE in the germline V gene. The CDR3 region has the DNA TGTGCCAGCAGCACCCTGACTAGCGGGGGGTACGAGCAGTACTTC. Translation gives CASSTLTSGGYEQYF.

In DNA form, the CDR3 reads TGTGCCAGCAGTTACCTGGGGCCTGAAAAACTGTTTTTT. Its protein is CASSYLGPEKLFF. The V and J genes are TRBV12-3 or TRBV12-4 and TRBJ1-4; perhaps TRBD1 as D (5 bases). The CDR3 consists of 13 residues. V lost 4 bases to trimming and J lost 7 bases, with 10 bases between them.

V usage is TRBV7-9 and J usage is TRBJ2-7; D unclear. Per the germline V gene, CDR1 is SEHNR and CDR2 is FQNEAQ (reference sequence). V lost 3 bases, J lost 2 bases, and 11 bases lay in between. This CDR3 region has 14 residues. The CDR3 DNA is TGTGCCAGCAGCTTGACGGAGAGGACCTACGAGCAGTACTTC. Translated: CASSLTERTYEQYF.

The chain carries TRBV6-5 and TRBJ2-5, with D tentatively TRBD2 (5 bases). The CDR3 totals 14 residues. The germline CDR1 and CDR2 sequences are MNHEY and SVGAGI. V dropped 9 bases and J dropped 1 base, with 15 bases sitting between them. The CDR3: CARLRGFFQETQYF. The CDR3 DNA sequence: TGTGCCAGACTCCGAGGGTTTTTCCAAGAGACCCAGTACTTC.

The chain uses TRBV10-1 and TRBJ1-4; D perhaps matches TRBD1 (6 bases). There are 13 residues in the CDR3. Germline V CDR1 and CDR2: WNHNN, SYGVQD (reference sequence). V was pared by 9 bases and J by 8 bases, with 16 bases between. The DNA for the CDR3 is TGCGCCAGGGTACGGGGGGCAGAGGAAAAACTGTTTTTT. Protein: CARVRGAEEKLFF.

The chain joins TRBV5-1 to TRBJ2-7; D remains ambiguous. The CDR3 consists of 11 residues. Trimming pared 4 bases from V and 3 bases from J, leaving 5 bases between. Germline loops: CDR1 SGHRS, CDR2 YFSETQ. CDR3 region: CASSQNYEQYF. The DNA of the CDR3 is TGCGCCAGCAGCCAAAACTACGAGCAGTACTTC.

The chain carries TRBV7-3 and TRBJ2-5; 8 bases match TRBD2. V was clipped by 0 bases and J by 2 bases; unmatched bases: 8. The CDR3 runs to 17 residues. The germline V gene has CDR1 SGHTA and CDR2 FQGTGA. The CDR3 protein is CASSLTGGSGRQETQYF. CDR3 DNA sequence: TGTGCCAGCAGCTTAACAGGCGGAAGCGGGAGACAAGAGACCCAGTACTTC.

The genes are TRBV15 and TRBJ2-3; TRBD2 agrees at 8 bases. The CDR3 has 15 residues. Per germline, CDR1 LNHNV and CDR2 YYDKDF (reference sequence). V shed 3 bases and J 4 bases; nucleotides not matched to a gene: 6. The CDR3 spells CATSRRIAGSDTQYF. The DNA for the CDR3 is TGTGCCACCAGCAGGAGGATAGCGGGGTCAGATACGCAGTATTTT.

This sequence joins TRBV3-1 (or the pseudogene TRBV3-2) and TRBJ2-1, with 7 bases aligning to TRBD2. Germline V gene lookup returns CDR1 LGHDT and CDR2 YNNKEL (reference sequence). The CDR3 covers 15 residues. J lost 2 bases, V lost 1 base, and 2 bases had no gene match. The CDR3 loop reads CASSQVGGAYNEQFF. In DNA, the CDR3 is TGTGCCAGCAGCCAAGTGGGGGGGGCCTACAATGAGCAGTTCTTC.

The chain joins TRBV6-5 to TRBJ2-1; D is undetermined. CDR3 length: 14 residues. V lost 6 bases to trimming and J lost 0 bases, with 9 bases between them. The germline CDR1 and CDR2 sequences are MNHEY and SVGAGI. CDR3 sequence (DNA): TGTGCCAGCAGGCGGTATGTCTCCTACAATGAGCAGTTCTTC. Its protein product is CASRRYVSYNEQFF.

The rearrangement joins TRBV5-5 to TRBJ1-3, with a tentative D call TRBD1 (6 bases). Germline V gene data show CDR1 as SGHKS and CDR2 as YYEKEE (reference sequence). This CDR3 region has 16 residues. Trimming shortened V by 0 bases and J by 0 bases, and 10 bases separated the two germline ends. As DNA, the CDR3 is TGTGCCAGCAGCTTGGGGACAGTGGGCTCTGGAAACACCATATATTTT. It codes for CASSLGTVGSGNTIYF.

CDR3 in DNA: TGTGCCACCAGCGGGGGGGGCGAGCAGTACTTC. Translating gives CATSGGGEQYF. The rearrangement joins TRBV24-1 to TRBJ2-7; TRBD2 agrees at 8 bases. The CDR3 extends over 11 amino acids. J was trimmed by 6 bases and V by 7 bases; bases with no gene match: 1. Germline values: CDR1 KGHDR, CDR2 SFDVKD.

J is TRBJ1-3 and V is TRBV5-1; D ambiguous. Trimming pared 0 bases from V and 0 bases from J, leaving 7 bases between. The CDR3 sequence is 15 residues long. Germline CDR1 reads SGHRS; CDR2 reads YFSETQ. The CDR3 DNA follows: TGCGCCAGCAGCTTGGGGGCCCTCTCTGGAAACACCATATATTTT. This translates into CASSLGALSGNTIYF.

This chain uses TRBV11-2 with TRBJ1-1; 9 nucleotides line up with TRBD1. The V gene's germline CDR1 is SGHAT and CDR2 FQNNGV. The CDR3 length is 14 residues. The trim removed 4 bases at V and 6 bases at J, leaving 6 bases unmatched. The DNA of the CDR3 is TGTGCCAGCAGCTGGGGACAGGGCTTCGCTGAAGCTTTCTTT. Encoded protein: CASSWGQGFAEAFF.

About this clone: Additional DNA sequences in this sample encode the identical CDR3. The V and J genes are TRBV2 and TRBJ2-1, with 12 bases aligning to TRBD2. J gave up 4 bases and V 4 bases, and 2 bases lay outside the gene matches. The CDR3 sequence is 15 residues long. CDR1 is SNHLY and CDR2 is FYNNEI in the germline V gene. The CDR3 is CASSGTSGTYNEQFF. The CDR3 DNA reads TGTGCCAGCAGTGGGACTAGCGGGACGTACAATGAGCAGTTCTTC.

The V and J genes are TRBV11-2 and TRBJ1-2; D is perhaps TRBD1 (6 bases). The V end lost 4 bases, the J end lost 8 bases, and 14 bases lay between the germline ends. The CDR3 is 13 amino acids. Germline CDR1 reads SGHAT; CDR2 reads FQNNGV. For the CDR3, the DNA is TGTGCCAGCAGCTACCCGACAGGACGGGGCTACACCTTC. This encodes CASSYPTGRGYTF.

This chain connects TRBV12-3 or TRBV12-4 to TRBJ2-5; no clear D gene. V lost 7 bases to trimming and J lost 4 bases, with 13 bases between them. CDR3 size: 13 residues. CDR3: CASTTGRRETQYF. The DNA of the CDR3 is TGTGCCAGCACCACTGGGCGTCGAGAGACCCAGTACTTC.